This T cell receptor beta chain was captured by sequencing in a study of OX40 agonist ivuxolimab in advanced cancers. As for the study more broadly: Ivuxolimab was a fully human IgG2 agonistic monoclonal antibody targeting the costimulatory receptor OX40 (CD134). Intravenous ivuxolimab was administered to patients every 2 weeks at six dose levels: 0.01, 0.1, 0.3, 1.5, 3 and 10 mg/kg. Among the roughly 52 dose-escalation patients, around 20 had hepatocellular carcinoma, roughly 15 melanoma, 9 renal cell carcinoma and 9 head and neck cancer. In the dose-escalation cohort, over 65% of patients were male, and the mean age was approximately 64 years, with a range of about 20 to 79. Prior anti-PD-1, anti-PD-L1 or anti-CTLA-4 therapy was permitted, and less than 45% of dose-escalation patients had received checkpoint inhibitors. Partial responses were achieved by three dose-escalation patients, of whom one had hepatocellular carcinoma and two had cutaneous melanoma. The purpose of peripheral TCRbeta sequencing was to test whether ivuxolimab changed TCR sequence diversity and led to clonal T-cell expansion. The paper reports the monotherapy dose-escalation portion (N = 52 patients) of the phase I ivuxolimab trial. Results the study describes overall, beyond this receptor: The antigen specificity of the clonally expanded peripheral T cells was not determined. Low levels of normalized T-cell clonal expansion were also seen in some patients who did not respond. Partial responders in the 0.1-3.0 mg/kg groups had among the lowest normalized peripheral clonal expansion, especially among CD8+ T cells. Clonal expansion of both CD4+ and CD8+ blood T cells was observed from baseline to week 6 at doses 0.1 to 3.0 mg/kg. After ivuxolimab, more expanded clones were found on average in CD8+ T cells than in CD4+ T cells.

For sequencing of the TCRbeta CDR3 region, genomic DNA was extracted from the sorted cells. The immunoSEQ Assay was used for sequencing of TCRbeta CDR3 regions. Not all clones reach the TCRdb copy of this immuneACCESS table, which keeps in-frame sequences only. Checked studies attribute under half of the gap to unresolved V genes and leave the rest unexplained. The table for this sample lists 64,000 or so clones; 65% to 90% of them were counted only once. The ten most abundant clones make up approximately 0.7% of the sample. The trial excluded patients who had a history of autoimmune disease or who were on systemic immunosuppression. Peripheral blood for TCR sequencing was drawn from every dose cohort at baseline, at cycle 4 day 1 and at cycle 7 day 1. The samples were drawn from a first-in-human, open-label, multicenter phase I dose-escalation trial of ivuxolimab. Adults with locally advanced or metastatic melanoma, renal cell carcinoma, hepatocellular carcinoma or head and neck squamous cell carcinoma were enrolled in the trial. Before TCR sequencing, CD4+ and CD8+ T cells were separately sorted from peripheral blood.

On this clone itself: Its antigen is not yet known. No per-base quality is available; no much larger clone lies one base away.

For CDR1 and CDR2, the germline V gene lists SNHLY and FYNNEI. Cut back by 6 bases and 3 bases, the V and J ends lie 15 bases apart. The CDR3 contains 15 residues, cysteine and phenylalanine counted. Left in the record is the CDR3 DNA by itself, 45 bases read in frame from the first base. Sequenced here: CD4+ or CD8+ T cells sorted from blood, sampled in a trial of the OX40 agonist ivuxolimab. This TCR came from an adult with an advanced solid tumor such as melanoma, head and neck, liver or kidney cancer. Recombination joined TRBV2 with TRBJ1-5, and TRBD1 may be the D gene, going by 5 matching bases. The CDR3 sequence is CASRADSVPNQPQHF. Here is the DNA: TGTGCCAGCAGGGCCGACAGCGTTCCCAATCAGCCCCAGCATTTT.